This T cell receptor (beta chain) was identified during a study of response to subunit inactivated influenza vaccine. CDR3 length: 15 amino acids. Looked up from germline, CDR1 is LGHDT and CDR2 is YNNKEL (reference sequence). Trimming pared 4 bases from V and 0 bases from J, leaving 12 bases between. TCRdb re-derived calls from the RT-PCR reads in MiXCR, one entry per CDR3 protein. The profile shows about half a million distinct CDR3 sequences, around 8% of them singletons. The V gene is TRBV3-1, the J gene TRBJ1-2; D may be TRBD1 (6 bases). The TCR sequence derives from a man aged 50 to 75 who received an inactivated influenza vaccine. Sequenced here: PBMCs from blood, sampled about 24 months after vaccination. CDR3 residues: CASSPTDSTNYGYTF. DNA for the CDR3: TGTGCCAGCAGCCCCACGGACAGCACTAACTATGGCTACACCTTC.